This TCR beta chain was found in a study of a mutant IDH1 vaccine in newly diagnosed glioma. Data came from immunoSEQ multiplex PCR; TCRdb stores just in-frame clones and leaves some out. The sample includes approximately 26,000 clones, about 90% of them seen just once. The CDR3 totals 12 residues. With 2 bases removed from V and 6 bases from J, the gap between germline ends came to 8 bases. Germline V lookup: CDR1 SEHNR, CDR2 FQNEAQ (reference sequence). The time point is: week 5, during vaccination. In every dose of vaccine, 300 ug of mutant IDH1 20-mer peptide was given alongside topical imiquimod. For this clone: Antigen unknown.

Sample: PBMCs, taken from a glioma patient whose treatment included an IDH1 peptide vaccine. This clonotype originated in a man between 18 and 35 years old with glioma. J is TRBJ2-7 and V is TRBV7-9; D remains unclear. The CDR3: CASSLISREQYF. As DNA, the CDR3 is TGTGCCAGCAGCTTAATCAGTCGCGAGCAGTACTTC.